The rows below give T cell receptor beta chains drawn from one sample of a study of metastatic and nonmetastatic thyroid tumors. TCRdb re-called clones from the PCR reads using MiXCR. The sample comprises tens of thousands of clones, approximately 18% of which are singletons, and about 6.6% rests with the top ten. Sequenced: blood. Source of these receptors: a male donor with papillary thyroid cancer or a benign thyroid nodule (not recorded which). Some clones in this sample may be carry-over from other donors' samples. Each CDR3 is given with its conserved first and last residue. D genes are given only for firm matches. Some rows have no size entry. The others give once, few or many, or a class for an expanded clone.

j_gene: TRBJ1-6; v_gene: TRBV28; d_gene: -; abundance: many; CDR3aa: CASKGNNSPLHF; CDR3nt: TGTGCCAGCAAGGGGAATAATTCACCCCTCCACTTT
j_gene: TRBJ1-1; v_gene: TRBV19; d_gene: -; abundance: many; CDR3aa: CASSIQLEAFF; CDR3nt: TGTGCCAGTAGTATCCAGCTTGAAGCTTTCTTT
j_gene: TRBJ2-7; v_gene: TRBV7-6; d_gene: -; abundance: many; CDR3aa: CASSPGDYEQYF; CDR3nt: TGTGCCAGCAGCCCGGGGGACTACGAGCAGTACTTC
j_gene: TRBJ2-7; v_gene: TRBV20-1; d_gene: TRBD2; abundance: -; CDR3aa: CSARWTSGAYEQYF; CDR3nt: TGCAGTGCTAGGTGGACTAGCGGTGCCTACGAGCAGTACTTC
j_gene: TRBJ1-1; v_gene: TRBV11-1; d_gene: -; abundance: -; CDR3aa: CASSLYGPVSLARKAFF; CDR3nt: TGTGCCAGTAGCTTATATGGGCCCGTCAGCCTAGCCCGGAAAGCTTTCTTT
j_gene: TRBJ2-6; v_gene: TRBV5-5; d_gene: -; abundance: many; CDR3aa: CASSWGSGANVLTF; CDR3nt: TGTGCCAGCAGTTGGGGATCTGGGGCCAACGTCCTGACTTTC
j_gene: TRBJ2-7; v_gene: TRBV11-2; d_gene: -; abundance: -; CDR3aa: CASSLGQSYEQYF; CDR3nt: TGTGCCAGCAGCTTAGGGCAGAGCTACGAGCAGTACTTC
j_gene: TRBJ2-7; v_gene: TRBV20-1; d_gene: TRBD2; abundance: many; CDR3aa: CSARDMEREMGEQYF; CDR3nt: TGCAGTGCTAGAGATATGGAGCGGGAGATGGGCGAGCAGTACTTC
j_gene: TRBJ2-7; v_gene: TRBV11-2; d_gene: -; abundance: many; CDR3aa: CASSLDVGGSYEQYF; CDR3nt: TGTGCCAGCAGCTTAGACGTTGGAGGGTCGTACGAGCAGTACTTC
j_gene: TRBJ2-3; v_gene: TRBV29-1; d_gene: -; abundance: few; CDR3aa: CSFQGSGTDTQYF; CDR3nt: TGCAGCTTTCAAGGGTCAGGCACAGATACGCAGTATTTT
j_gene: TRBJ2-7; v_gene: TRBV7-6; d_gene: -; abundance: -; CDR3aa: CASSLSVQAYEQYF; CDR3nt: TGTGCCAGCAGCTTATCAGTACAGGCCTACGAGCAGTACTTC
j_gene: TRBJ2-3; v_gene: TRBV5-1; d_gene: TRBD2; abundance: many; CDR3aa: CASSWGGEDTQYF; CDR3nt: TGCGCCAGCAGCTGGGGGGGGGAAGATACGCAGTATTTT
j_gene: TRBJ2-7; v_gene: TRBV5-6; d_gene: -; abundance: many; CDR3aa: CASSLVGQPQSYEQYF; CDR3nt: TGTGCCAGCAGCTTGGTTGGGCAGCCACAAAGCTACGAGCAGTACTTC
j_gene: TRBJ2-7; v_gene: TRBV5-1; d_gene: -; abundance: many; CDR3aa: CASSLGAGLGYEQYF; CDR3nt: TGCGCCAGCAGCTTGGGGGCAGGGTTGGGGTACGAGCAGTACTTC
j_gene: TRBJ2-5; v_gene: TRBV3-1; d_gene: TRBD2; abundance: many; CDR3aa: CASSPGTSALETQYF; CDR3nt: TGTGCCAGCAGCCCCGGGACTAGCGCGTTAGAGACCCAGTACTTC
j_gene: TRBJ2-1; v_gene: TRBV5-4; d_gene: -; abundance: many; CDR3aa: CASSLVLDFQSSYNEQFF; CDR3nt: TGTGCCAGCAGCTTGGTTTTAGACTTCCAAAGCTCCTACAATGAGCAGTTCTTC
j_gene: TRBJ1-2; v_gene: TRBV25-1; d_gene: -; abundance: many; CDR3aa: CASSPKRGVANYGYTF; CDR3nt: TGTGCCAGCAGCCCCAAGAGGGGTGTAGCTAACTATGGCTACACCTTC
j_gene: TRBJ2-7; v_gene: TRBV2; d_gene: -; abundance: many; CDR3aa: CASSVDTLSPEQYF; CDR3nt: TGTGCCAGCAGTGTTGACACCCTCTCACCCGAGCAGTACTTC
j_gene: TRBJ1-1; v_gene: TRBV28; d_gene: TRBD1; abundance: many; CDR3aa: CAANTGQTFNTEAFF; CDR3nt: TGTGCAGCGAATACGGGACAGACCTTTAACACTGAAGCTTTCTTT
j_gene: TRBJ1-5; v_gene: TRBV2; d_gene: -; abundance: few; CDR3aa: CASSDLINQPQHF; CDR3nt: TGTGCCAGCAGTGACCTGATAAATCAGCCCCAGCATTTT
j_gene: TRBJ2-2; v_gene: TRBV7-8; d_gene: -; abundance: -; CDR3aa: CASQMAAGELFF; CDR3nt: TGTGCCAGTCAAATGGCCGCCGGGGAGTTGTTTTTT
j_gene: TRBJ2-7; v_gene: TRBV4-1; d_gene: -; abundance: many; CDR3aa: CASAYGAGPYEQYF; CDR3nt: TGCGCCAGCGCCTACGGGGCGGGACCCTACGAGCAGTACTTC
j_gene: TRBJ1-1; v_gene: TRBV6-2/TRBV6-3; d_gene: -; abundance: -; CDR3aa: CASLSCDAEAFF; CDR3nt: TGTGCCAGCCTAAGCTGTGATGCTGAAGCTTTCTTT
j_gene: TRBJ2-1; v_gene: TRBV28; d_gene: -; abundance: many; CDR3aa: CASSLLGNEQFF; CDR3nt: TGTGCCAGCAGTTTATTGGGGAATGAGCAGTTCTTC
j_gene: TRBJ2-5; v_gene: TRBV12-5; d_gene: -; abundance: many; CDR3aa: CASGLDRRIQETQYF; CDR3nt: TGTGCTAGTGGTTTGGACAGACGGATACAAGAGACCCAGTACTTC
j_gene: TRBJ1-2; v_gene: TRBV12-3/TRBV12-4; d_gene: -; abundance: few; CDR3aa: CASSLQGKGGGYTF; CDR3nt: TGTGCCAGCAGTTTACAGGGAAAGGGGGGTGGCTACACCTTC
j_gene: TRBJ2-7; v_gene: TRBV7-9; d_gene: -; abundance: -; CDR3aa: CASSRVREHDQYF; CDR3nt: TGTGCCAGCAGCCGCGTTCGGGAACACGATCAGTACTTC
j_gene: TRBJ2-7; v_gene: TRBV28; d_gene: -; abundance: many; CDR3aa: CASSLYQGHNEQYF; CDR3nt: TGTGCCAGCAGTTTGTACCAGGGCCATAACGAGCAGTACTTC
j_gene: TRBJ1-1; v_gene: TRBV12-3/TRBV12-4; d_gene: -; abundance: many; CDR3aa: CASSPTWAARTGAFF; CDR3nt: TGTGCCAGCAGCCCCACGTGGGCGGCACGAACGGGGGCTTTCTTT
j_gene: TRBJ2-1; v_gene: TRBV2; d_gene: TRBD1; abundance: few; CDR3aa: CASRAHRGDEQFF; CDR3nt: TGTGCCAGCAGGGCCCACAGGGGCGATGAGCAGTTCTTC
j_gene: TRBJ2-6; v_gene: TRBV13; d_gene: TRBD2; abundance: many; CDR3aa: CASSPSDMGGSSGANVLTF; CDR3nt: TGTGCCAGCAGCCCCTCCGATATGGGCGGGAGCTCTGGGGCCAACGTCCTGACTTTC
j_gene: TRBJ1-5; v_gene: TRBV6-1; d_gene: -; abundance: many; CDR3aa: CASSEGTSRGNQPQHF; CDR3nt: TGTGCCAGCAGTGAGGGCACCTCGCGCGGCAATCAGCCCCAGCATTTT
j_gene: TRBJ2-6; v_gene: TRBV18; d_gene: TRBD1; abundance: many; CDR3aa: CASSLGQAASGANVLTF; CDR3nt: TGTGCCAGCTCACTAGGACAGGCAGCCTCTGGGGCCAACGTCCTGACTTTC
j_gene: TRBJ1-2; v_gene: TRBV9; d_gene: -; abundance: many; CDR3aa: CASSAADNFYGYTF; CDR3nt: TGTGCCAGCAGCGCCGCTGACAACTTCTATGGCTACACCTTC
j_gene: TRBJ2-5; v_gene: TRBV12-3/TRBV12-4; d_gene: TRBD1; abundance: -; CDR3aa: CASINGQGSIQETQYF; CDR3nt: TGTGCCAGCATCAACGGACAGGGGTCGATCCAAGAGACCCAGTACTTC
j_gene: TRBJ1-2; v_gene: TRBV25-1; d_gene: -; abundance: -; CDR3aa: CASSLLGYTPRSRYPTGYCYTF; CDR3nt: TGTGCCAGCAGTCTTTTGGGTTATACACCCCGGAGCCGGTACCCCACGGGGTATTGCTACACCTTC
j_gene: TRBJ1-2; v_gene: TRBV4-1; d_gene: TRBD1; abundance: many; CDR3aa: CASSQSADRPFSYTF; CDR3nt: TGCGCCAGCAGCCAATCCGCGGACAGGCCATTTAGCTACACCTTC
j_gene: TRBJ2-3; v_gene: TRBV28; d_gene: TRBD2; abundance: -; CDR3aa: CASSLSSGRADTQYF; CDR3nt: TGTGCCAGCAGTTTATCCAGCGGGAGAGCAGATACGCAGTATTTT
j_gene: TRBJ1-1; v_gene: TRBV20-1; d_gene: -; abundance: many; CDR3aa: CSALDMNTEAFF; CDR3nt: TGCAGTGCTCTCGATATGAACACTGAAGCTTTCTTT
j_gene: TRBJ2-6; v_gene: TRBV19; d_gene: -; abundance: many; CDR3aa: CASSIWAGDTSGANVLTF; CDR3nt: TGTGCCAGTAGTATTTGGGCAGGGGATACTTCTGGGGCCAACGTCCTGACTTTC
j_gene: TRBJ2-1; v_gene: TRBV7-6; d_gene: TRBD2; abundance: many; CDR3aa: CASSPLAGGDNEQFF; CDR3nt: TGTGCCAGCAGCCCCCTAGCGGGAGGGGACAATGAGCAGTTCTTC
j_gene: TRBJ2-1; v_gene: TRBV27; d_gene: -; abundance: many; CDR3aa: CASSFSGTYNEQFF; CDR3nt: TGTGCCAGCAGTTTTTCAGGGACCTACAATGAGCAGTTCTTC
j_gene: TRBJ2-3; v_gene: TRBV6-2/TRBV6-3; d_gene: TRBD1; abundance: few; CDR3aa: CASSLTGGGTDTQYF; CDR3nt: TGTGCCAGCAGTCTGACAGGGGGCGGGACAGATACGCAGTATTTT
j_gene: TRBJ1-4; v_gene: TRBV5-1; d_gene: -; abundance: many; CDR3aa: CASSLLASRGEKLFF; CDR3nt: TGCGCCAGCAGCTTATTGGCATCCCGCGGGGAAAAACTGTTTTTT
j_gene: TRBJ2-5; v_gene: TRBV10-3; d_gene: TRBD2; abundance: many; CDR3aa: CATTGLAGQETQYF; CDR3nt: TGTGCCACCACGGGACTAGCGGGGCAAGAGACCCAGTACTTC
j_gene: TRBJ2-1; v_gene: TRBV6-6; d_gene: -; abundance: many; CDR3aa: CASSYSIAGPRDEQFF; CDR3nt: TGTGCCAGCAGTTACTCGATCGCAGGGCCTCGGGATGAGCAGTTCTTC
j_gene: TRBJ2-7; v_gene: TRBV7-8; d_gene: TRBD2; abundance: -; CDR3aa: CASNPSSGSFYEQYF; CDR3nt: TGTGCCAGCAACCCGTCTAGCGGGAGTTTTTACGAGCAGTACTTC
j_gene: TRBJ1-2; v_gene: TRBV12-3/TRBV12-4; d_gene: -; abundance: many; CDR3aa: CASSQQGHGYTF; CDR3nt: TGTGCCAGCAGCCAGCAGGGGCATGGCTACACCTTC
j_gene: TRBJ2-5; v_gene: TRBV20-1; d_gene: TRBD2; abundance: -; CDR3aa: CSAPGLAGGQETQYF; CDR3nt: TGCAGTGCTCCGGGACTAGCGGGGGGCCAAGAGACCCAGTACTTC
j_gene: TRBJ1-4; v_gene: TRBV7-9; d_gene: TRBD1; abundance: many; CDR3aa: CASSLYRGNTEKLFF; CDR3nt: TGTGCCAGCAGCTTATACAGGGGTAATACTGAAAAACTGTTTTTT
j_gene: TRBJ2-5; v_gene: TRBV29-1; d_gene: TRBD2; abundance: few; CDR3aa: CHTGGGETQYF; CDR3nt: TGTCATACGGGGGGGGGGGAGACCCAGTACTTC
j_gene: TRBJ2-1; v_gene: TRBV5-4; d_gene: -; abundance: many; CDR3aa: CASSLPGPRNEQFF; CDR3nt: TGTGCCAGCAGCTTACCGGGGCCAAGGAATGAGCAGTTCTTC
j_gene: TRBJ2-7; v_gene: TRBV3-1; d_gene: TRBD2; abundance: many; CDR3aa: CASSHTGGAFYEQYF; CDR3nt: TGTGCCAGCAGCCACACCGGGGGGGCCTTTTACGAGCAGTACTTC
j_gene: TRBJ2-1; v_gene: TRBV10-3; d_gene: TRBD1; abundance: -; CDR3aa: CATVRAGGAKPFF; CDR3nt: TGTGCCACCGTAAGGGCAGGGGGCGCAAAGCCGTTCTTC
j_gene: TRBJ2-2; v_gene: TRBV2; d_gene: -; abundance: many; CDR3aa: CASSEFSGGTGELFF; CDR3nt: TGTGCCAGCAGTGAATTTAGCGGAGGCACCGGGGAGCTGTTTTTT